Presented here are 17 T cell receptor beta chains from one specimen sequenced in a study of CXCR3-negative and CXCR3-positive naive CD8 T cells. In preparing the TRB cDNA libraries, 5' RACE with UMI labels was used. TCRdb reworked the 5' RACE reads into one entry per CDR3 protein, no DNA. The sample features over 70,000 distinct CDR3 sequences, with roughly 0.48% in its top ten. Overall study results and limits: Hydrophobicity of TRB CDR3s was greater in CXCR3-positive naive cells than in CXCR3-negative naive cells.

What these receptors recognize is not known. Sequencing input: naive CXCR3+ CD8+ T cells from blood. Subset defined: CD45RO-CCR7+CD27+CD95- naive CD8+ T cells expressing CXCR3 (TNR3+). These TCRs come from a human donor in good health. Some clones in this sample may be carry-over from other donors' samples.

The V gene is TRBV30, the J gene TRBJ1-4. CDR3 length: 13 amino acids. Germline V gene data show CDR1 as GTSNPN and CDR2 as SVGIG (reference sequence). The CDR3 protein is CAWTLQIGEKLFF.

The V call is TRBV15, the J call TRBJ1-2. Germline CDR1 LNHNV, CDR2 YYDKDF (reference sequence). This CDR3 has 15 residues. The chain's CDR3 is CATSRDLGSIYGYTF.

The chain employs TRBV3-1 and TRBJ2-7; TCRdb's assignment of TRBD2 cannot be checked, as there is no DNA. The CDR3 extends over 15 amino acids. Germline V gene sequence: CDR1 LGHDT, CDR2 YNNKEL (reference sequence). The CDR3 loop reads CASSQDRSGGYEQYF.

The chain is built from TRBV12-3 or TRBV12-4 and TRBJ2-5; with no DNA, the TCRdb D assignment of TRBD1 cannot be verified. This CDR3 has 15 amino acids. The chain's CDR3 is CASSHPGGVDETQYF.

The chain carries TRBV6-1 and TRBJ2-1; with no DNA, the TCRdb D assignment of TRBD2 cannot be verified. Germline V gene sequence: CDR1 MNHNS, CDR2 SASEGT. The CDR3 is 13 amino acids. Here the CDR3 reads CASRLAGDNEQFF.

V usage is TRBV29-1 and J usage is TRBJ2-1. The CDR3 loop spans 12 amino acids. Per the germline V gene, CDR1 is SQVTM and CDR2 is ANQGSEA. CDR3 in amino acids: CSVLNPTDEQFF.

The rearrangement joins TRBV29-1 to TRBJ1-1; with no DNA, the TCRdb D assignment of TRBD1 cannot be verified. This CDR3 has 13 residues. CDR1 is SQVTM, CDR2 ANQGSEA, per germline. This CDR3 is CSTGQGALREAFF. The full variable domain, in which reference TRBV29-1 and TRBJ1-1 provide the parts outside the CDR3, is SAVISQKPSRDICQRGTSLTIQCQVDSQVTMMFWYRQQPGQSLTLIATANQGSEATYESGFVIDKFPISRPNLTFSTLTVSNMSPEDSSIYLCSTGQGALREAFFGQGTRLTVV.

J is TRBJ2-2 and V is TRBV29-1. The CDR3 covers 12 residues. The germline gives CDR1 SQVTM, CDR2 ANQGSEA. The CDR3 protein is CSVRTNTGELFF.

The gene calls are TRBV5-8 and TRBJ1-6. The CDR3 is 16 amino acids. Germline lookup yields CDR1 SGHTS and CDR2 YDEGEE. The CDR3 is CASSLDGFDDNSPLHF.

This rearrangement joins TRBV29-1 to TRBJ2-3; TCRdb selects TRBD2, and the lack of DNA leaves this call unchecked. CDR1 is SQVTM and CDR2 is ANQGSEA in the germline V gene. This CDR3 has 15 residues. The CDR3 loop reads CSVVSGRDSLDTQYF.

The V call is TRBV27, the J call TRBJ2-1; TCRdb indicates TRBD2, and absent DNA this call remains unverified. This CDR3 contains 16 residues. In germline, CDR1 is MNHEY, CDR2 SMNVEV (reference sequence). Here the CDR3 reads CASSLDPGLAGDEQFF.

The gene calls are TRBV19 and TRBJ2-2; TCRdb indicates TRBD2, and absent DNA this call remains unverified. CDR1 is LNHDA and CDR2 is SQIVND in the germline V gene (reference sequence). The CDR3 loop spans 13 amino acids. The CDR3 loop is CASTSTPSRELFF.

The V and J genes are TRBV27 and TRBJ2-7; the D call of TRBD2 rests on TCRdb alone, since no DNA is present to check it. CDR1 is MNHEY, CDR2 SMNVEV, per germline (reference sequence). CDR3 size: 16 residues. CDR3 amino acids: CASSPVFGGGYYEQYF.

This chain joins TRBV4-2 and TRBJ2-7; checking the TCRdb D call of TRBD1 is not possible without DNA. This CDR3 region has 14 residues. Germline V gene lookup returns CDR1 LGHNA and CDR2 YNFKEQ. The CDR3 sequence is CASSQEGTTAEQYF.

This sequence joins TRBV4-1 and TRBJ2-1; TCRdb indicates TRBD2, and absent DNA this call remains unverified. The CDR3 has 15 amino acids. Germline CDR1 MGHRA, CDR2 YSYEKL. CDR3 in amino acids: CASSQRAGSGNEQFF.

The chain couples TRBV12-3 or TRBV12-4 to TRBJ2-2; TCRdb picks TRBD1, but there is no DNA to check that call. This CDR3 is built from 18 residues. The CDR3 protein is CASSRAPGQGSNTGELFF.

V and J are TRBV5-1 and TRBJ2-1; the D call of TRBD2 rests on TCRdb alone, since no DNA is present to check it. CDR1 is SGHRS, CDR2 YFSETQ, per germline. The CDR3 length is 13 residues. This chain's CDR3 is CASSKGPSNEQFF.